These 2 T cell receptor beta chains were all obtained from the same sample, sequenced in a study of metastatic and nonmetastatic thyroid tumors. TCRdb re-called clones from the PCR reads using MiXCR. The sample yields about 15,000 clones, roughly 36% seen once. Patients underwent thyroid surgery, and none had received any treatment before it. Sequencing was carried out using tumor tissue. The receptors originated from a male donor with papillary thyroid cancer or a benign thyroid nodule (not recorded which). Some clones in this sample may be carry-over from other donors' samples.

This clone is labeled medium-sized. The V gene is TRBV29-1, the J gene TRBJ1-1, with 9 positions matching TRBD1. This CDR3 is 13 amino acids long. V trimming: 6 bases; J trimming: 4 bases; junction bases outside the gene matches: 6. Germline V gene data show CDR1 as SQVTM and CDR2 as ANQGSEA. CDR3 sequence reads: CSVHRGQGTEAFF. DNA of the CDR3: TGCAGCGTGCACAGGGGGCAGGGCACTGAAGCTTTCTTT.

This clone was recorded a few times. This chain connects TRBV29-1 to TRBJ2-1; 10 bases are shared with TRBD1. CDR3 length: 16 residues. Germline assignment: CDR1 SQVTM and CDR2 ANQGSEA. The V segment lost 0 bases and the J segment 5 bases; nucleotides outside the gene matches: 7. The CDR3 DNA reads TGCAGCGTTGAAGACCCGGGACAGGGGTTCAACAATGAGCAGTTCTTC. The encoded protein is CSVEDPGQGFNNEQFF.